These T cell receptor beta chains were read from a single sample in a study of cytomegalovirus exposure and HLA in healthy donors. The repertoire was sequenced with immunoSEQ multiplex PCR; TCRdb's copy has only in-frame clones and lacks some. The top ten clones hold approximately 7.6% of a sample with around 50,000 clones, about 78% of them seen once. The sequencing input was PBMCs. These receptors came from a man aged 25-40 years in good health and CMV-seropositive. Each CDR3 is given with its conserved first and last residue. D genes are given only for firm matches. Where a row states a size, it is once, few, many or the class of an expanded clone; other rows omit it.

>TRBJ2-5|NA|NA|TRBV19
CASSKNSQETQYF
TGTGCCAGTAGTAAAAACAGCCAAGAGACCCAGTACTTC
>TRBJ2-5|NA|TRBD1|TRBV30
CAWSPTGALQETQYF
TGTGCCTGGAGCCCGACAGGGGCACTGCAAGAGACCCAGTACTTC
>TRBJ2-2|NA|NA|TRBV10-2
CASSGQGQGGELFF
TGCGCCAGCAGTGGCCAGGGGCAGGGCGGGGAGCTGTTTTTT
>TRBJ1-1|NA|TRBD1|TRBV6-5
CASRKTGTVNTEAFF
TGTGCCAGCAGAAAAACCGGGACAGTGAACACTGAAGCTTTCTTT
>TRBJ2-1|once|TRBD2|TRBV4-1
CASSQVDRGGENEQFF
TGCGCCAGCAGCCAAGTAGATCGCGGGGGGGAAAATGAGCAGTTCTTC
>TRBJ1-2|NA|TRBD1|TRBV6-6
CASSRDRGQANYGYTF
TGTGCCAGCAGCCGAGACAGGGGCCAAGCTAACTATGGCTACACCTTC
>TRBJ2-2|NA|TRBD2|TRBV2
CASCGGLNTGELFF
TGTGCCAGCTGCGGGGGGCTGAACACCGGGGAGCTGTTTTTT
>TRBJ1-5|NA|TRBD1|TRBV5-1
CASSLNGQGRQPQHF
TGCGCCAGCAGCCTAAATGGACAGGGCCGACAGCCCCAGCATTTT
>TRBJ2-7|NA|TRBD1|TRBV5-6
CASSPRTGNTDEQYF
TGTGCCAGCAGCCCCCGGACAGGGAATACTGACGAGCAGTACTTC
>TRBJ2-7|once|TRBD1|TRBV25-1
CASSDPTGSSYEQYF
TGTGCCAGCAGTGACCCGACAGGGTCGTCCTACGAGCAGTACTTC
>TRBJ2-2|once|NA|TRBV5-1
CASSPVTDNTGELFF
TGCGCCAGCAGTCCTGTGACAGATAACACCGGGGAGCTGTTTTTT
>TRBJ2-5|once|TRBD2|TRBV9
CASSVAGTRGRETQYF
TGTGCCAGCAGCGTAGCCGGGACTAGGGGTAGGGAGACCCAGTACTTC
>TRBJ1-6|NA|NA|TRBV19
CASSPPNSPLHF
TGTGCCAGTAGCCCCCCAAATTCACCCCTCCACTTT
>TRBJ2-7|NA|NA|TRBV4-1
CASSQLETEQYF
TGCGCCAGCAGCCAACTAGAAACGGAGCAGTACTTC
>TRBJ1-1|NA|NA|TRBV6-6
CASTGNLNTEAFF
TGTGCCAGTACAGGGAACCTTAACACTGAAGCTTTCTTT
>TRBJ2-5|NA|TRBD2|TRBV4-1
CASSQQLAGGQETQYF
TGCGCCAGCAGCCAGCAACTAGCGGGGGGGCAAGAGACCCAGTACTTC
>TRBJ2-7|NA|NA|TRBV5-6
CASSPVPGSPEQYF
TGTGCCAGCAGCCCGGTTCCAGGATCCCCCGAGCAGTACTTC
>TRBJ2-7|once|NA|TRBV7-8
CASSLAEGGYEQYF
TGTGCCAGCAGCTTGGCGGAAGGAGGCTACGAGCAGTACTTC
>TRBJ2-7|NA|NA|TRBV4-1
CASSRGAGDYEQYF
TGCGCCAGCAGCCGAGGGGCAGGGGACTACGAGCAGTACTTC
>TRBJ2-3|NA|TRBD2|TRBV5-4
CASSQPSGGSTDTQYF
TGTGCCAGCAGCCAGCCTAGCGGGGGGAGCACAGATACGCAGTATTTT
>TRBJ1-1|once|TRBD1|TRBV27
CASSSSTLTGPPEAFF
TGTGCCAGCAGTTCCAGCACGCTGACAGGGCCCCCTGAAGCTTTCTTT